These 25 T cell receptor beta chains originate from one sample sequenced in a study of shared clonotypes between healthy human individuals. Positively selected for CCR7, the CD45RO-negative cells used as naive CD8 cells excluded terminally differentiated effector memory CD45RA+ cells. The table came from immunoSEQ multiplex PCR; TCRdb's copy has only in-frame clones and leaves some out. The data contain millions of clones, around 96% of them singletons. The material sequenced was naive CD8+ T cells sorted from blood. The receptors come from a man between 18 and 29 years old in good health.

Notes on this clone: At one of its ends the junction is not consistent with the germline gene, which may arise from a read error. The V and J genes are TRBV10-1 and TRBJ2-7; D assignment may be TRBD1 or TRBD2 (5 bases each). The V gene's germline CDR1 is WNHNN and CDR2 SYGVQD (reference sequence). The CDR3 loop spans 14 amino acids. As DNA, the CDR3 is TGCGCCGGCAGATTCCGGGACCGGGCCTACGAGCAGTACTTC. Translating it yields CAGRFRDRAYEQYF.

The sample holds one count of this clone. In the same sample, other DNA sequences code for this CDR3. The chain carries TRBV29-1 and TRBJ2-5; D tentatively fits TRBD1 or TRBD2 (7 bases each). From germline, CDR1 is SQVTM and CDR2 ANQGSEA. V lost 3 bases and J lost 2, with 10 bases in between. This CDR3 comprises 13 residues. CDR3 in amino acids: CSVDRGGQETQYF. The CDR3 DNA reads TGCAGCGTTGACAGGGGGGGTCAAGAGACCCAGTACTTC.

The chain has TRBV9 and TRBJ2-7; no clear D. V lost 0 bases, J lost 5 bases, and 12 bases lay in between. The CDR3 has 14 amino acids. CDR1 SGDLS and CDR2 YYNGEE come from the germline V gene. The CDR3 DNA sequence: TGTGCCAGCAGCGTAGGGCCCCTGGTGGACGAGCAGTACTTC. It encodes CASSVGPLVDEQYF.

This clone has a handful of counts. The chain combines TRBV10-1 with TRBJ2-2, with 16 bases fitting TRBD2. The V segment lost 5 bases and the J segment 5 bases; nucleotides outside the gene matches: 2. The CDR3 loop spans 16 amino acids. Germline assignment: CDR1 WNHNN and CDR2 SYGVQD (reference sequence). CDR3 sequence reads: CASSPGLAGGTGELFF. The CDR3 bases are TGCGCCAGCAGTCCGGGACTAGCGGGGGGGACCGGGGAGCTGTTTTTT.

The chain links TRBV19 to TRBJ2-1; 8 bases align to TRBD2. Germline V gene lookup returns CDR1 LNHDA and CDR2 SQIVND (reference sequence). J was trimmed by 9 bases and V by 7 bases; bases with no gene match: 14. The length of the CDR3 is 15 residues. CDR3 nucleotides: TGTGCCAGTACAATTTCGGGAGGGCCGTTAGGTGAGCAGTTCTTC. It yields the protein CASTISGGPLGEQFF.

V gene TRBV5-5 combines with J gene TRBJ1-4; D unclear. The CDR3 has 15 residues. Germline CDR1 SGHKS, CDR2 YYEKEE (reference sequence). The germline V and J ends were trimmed by 0 bases and 0 bases, with 6 bases remaining between them. The CDR3 DNA sequence: TGTGCCAGCAGCTTGGGATCGGCAACTAATGAAAAACTGTTTTTT. This codes for CASSLGSATNEKLFF.

The CDR3 nucleotides read TGCGCCAGCAGCAAAATAGGGGTCGACACTGAAGCTTTCTTT. Protein: CASSKIGVDTEAFF. The rearrangement links TRBV5-1 to TRBJ1-1, with D possibly being TRBD1 (5 bases). The germline V gene has CDR1 SGHRS and CDR2 YFSETQ. Trimming cost V 4 bases and J 3 bases, with 13 bases left between them. CDR3 length: 14 residues.

The chain carries TRBV2 and TRBJ1-1, with D unclear. V lost 3 bases and J 6 bases, leaving 14 bases between the germline ends. Germline V lookup: CDR1 SNHLY, CDR2 FYNNEI. This CDR3 spans 14 amino acids. CDR3 region: CASSEAIGGSEAFF. CDR3 in DNA: TGTGCCAGCAGTGAGGCGATCGGAGGGTCTGAAGCTTTCTTT.

This rearrangement joins TRBV18 to TRBJ1-2; tentatively, D is TRBD1 (5 bases). Germline V CDR1 and CDR2: KGHSH, LQKENI. V shed 0 bases and J shed 5 bases, with 10 bases lying between them. The CDR3 is 14 amino acids. The CDR3 loop is CASSPPGGAYGYTF. As DNA, the CDR3 is TGTGCCAGCTCACCACCGGGAGGGGCGTATGGCTACACCTTC.

The rearrangement joins TRBV27 to TRBJ2-7; TRBD2 aligns across 8 bases. CDR1 MNHEY and CDR2 SMNVEV come from the germline V gene (reference sequence). The ends lost 5 bases at V and 3 bases at J; junction bases unmatched: 12. This CDR3 is 16 amino acids long. For the CDR3, the DNA is TGTGCCAGCAGTCCCCTCGACGGGAGGGCCCACTACGAGCAGTACTTC. Translation gives CASSPLDGRAHYEQYF.

The chain employs TRBV6-5 and TRBJ1-5; 9 bases are shared with TRBD1. V shed 10 bases, J shed 2 bases, and the junction held 3 bases outside the gene matches. Germline CDR1 is MNHEY and CDR2 is SVGAGI. The CDR3 runs 13 residues. CDR3 in amino acids: CATRTGGNQPQHF. In nucleotides, the CDR3 is TGTGCCACCAGGACAGGGGGCAATCAGCCCCAGCATTTT.

The chain links TRBV7-9 to TRBJ2-2; D remains ambiguous. This CDR3 has 12 residues. Between the trimmed V and J ends, which lost 5 bases and 3 bases, there was a span of 4 bases. Germline CDR1 and CDR2: SEHNR and FQNEAQ (reference sequence). The CDR3 DNA follows: TGTGCCAGCAGCCGAGACACCGGGGAGCTGTTTTTT. Amino acids: CASSRDTGELFF.

J is TRBJ2-1 and V is TRBV2, with D perhaps matching TRBD2 (5 bases). CDR3 length: 11 amino acids. Trimming pared 6 bases from V and 9 bases from J, leaving 9 bases between. The germline gives CDR1 SNHLY, CDR2 FYNNEI. The CDR3 region is CASSWAGEQFF. As DNA, the CDR3 is TGTGCCAGCAGCTGGGCGGGTGAGCAGTTCTTC.

The genes are TRBV19 and TRBJ2-7; 8 bases line up with TRBD2. The germline V gene encodes CDR1 LNHDA and CDR2 SQIVND (reference sequence). V was clipped by 6 bases and J by 4 bases; unmatched bases: 5. This CDR3 is 13 amino acids long. In nucleotides, the CDR3 is TGTGCCAGTAGGCGGGGGGCCTCATACGAGCAGTACTTC. Translated: CASRRGASYEQYF.

This rearrangement joins TRBV6-6 to TRBJ2-7, with D perhaps TRBD2 (6 bases). V lost 0 bases, J lost 1 base, and 13 bases lay in between. The germline CDR1 and CDR2 sequences are MNHNY and SVGAGI (reference sequence). This CDR3 region has 16 residues. The CDR3 DNA reads as TGTGCCAGCAGTTACTCGAATTTCGGGAGTTCCTACGAGCAGTACTTC. Its protein product is CASSYSNFGSSYEQYF.

This clone was detected a few times. This chain joins TRBV7-8 and TRBJ1-2; D ambiguous. Germline-derived CDR1 and CDR2 are SGHVS and FQNEAQ. The V gene lost 5 bases and the J gene lost 3 bases, with 19 bases spanning the gap. The CDR3 contains 16 residues. The CDR3 DNA follows: TGTGCCAGCAGCCCCGCTCCTCGAGGTAACGACTATGGCTACACCTTC. Translating it yields CASSPAPRGNDYGYTF.

The J gene is TRBJ1-5, the V gene TRBV19, with D tentatively TRBD1 (5 bases). This CDR3 has 16 residues. The V gene's germline CDR1 is LNHDA and CDR2 SQIVND (reference sequence). V lost 1 base to trimming and J lost 2 bases, with 12 bases between them. CDR3 in DNA: TGTGCCAGTAGTATAGCACTGGGGGAAGGCAATCAGCCCCAGCATTTT. Protein: CASSIALGEGNQPQHF.

The chain combines TRBV14 with TRBJ2-5; the D is unclear. Germline V CDR1 and CDR2: SGHDN, FVKESK. The V end was cut by 4 bases, the J end by 5 bases, with 14 bases between. This CDR3 spans 14 amino acids. The CDR3 loop reads CASSPYDRPETQYF. The CDR3 coding sequence is TGTGCCAGCAGCCCTTATGACCGTCCGGAGACCCAGTACTTC. The whole variable domain, remainder taken from reference TRBV14 and TRBJ2-5, is EAGVTQFPSHSVIEKGQTVTLRCDPISGHDNLYWYRRVMGKEIKFLLHFVKESKQDESGMPNNRFLAERTGGTYSTLKVQPAELEDSGVYFCASSPYDRPETQYFGPGTRLLVL.

This clone was seen only a few times. The chain is built from TRBV7-2 and TRBJ2-3, with 11 bases matching TRBD2. Germline V gives CDR1 SGHTA, CDR2 FQGNSA. CDR3 length: 16 residues. The J segment lost 2 bases and the V segment lost 3 bases, leaving 4 bases of the junction unmatched. The CDR3 sequence: CASSFGTSGVTDTQYF. CDR3 DNA sequence: TGTGCCAGCAGCTTCGGGACTAGCGGAGTCACAGATACGCAGTATTTT.

The chain carries TRBV7-2 and TRBJ2-7; 7 positions match TRBD1. CDR3 length equals 15 residues. Germline trimming cut 6 bases from V and 0 bases from J; bases unmatched to any gene: 8. The V gene's germline CDR1 is SGHTA and CDR2 FQGNSA. CDR3 loop: CASSWTGTDSYEQYF. The DNA for the CDR3 is TGTGCCAGCAGTTGGACCGGGACAGACTCCTACGAGCAGTACTTC.

The chain links TRBV15 to TRBJ2-2; no reliable D call. Germline assignment: CDR1 LNHNV and CDR2 YYDKDF (reference sequence). The CDR3 runs 13 residues. Trimming took off 5 bases at V and 4 bases at J, with 8 bases between the two ends. CDR3 sequence (DNA): TGTGCCACCAGCGGGAAAGGCACCGGGGAGCTGTTTTTT. Its translation is CATSGKGTGELFF.

The chain links TRBV2 to TRBJ1-1, with a possible D match to TRBD1 (5 bases). CDR3 length: 12 residues. The V gene lost 8 bases and the J gene lost 0 bases, with 7 bases spanning the gap. CDR1 and CDR2 (germline): SNHLY, FYNNEI. In DNA form, the CDR3 reads TGTGCCAGCGACAGCATGAACACTGAAGCTTTCTTT. Translated, it gives CASDSMNTEAFF.

The rearrangement joins TRBV30 to TRBJ2-1; possibly TRBD2 for D (6 bases). Germline V gives CDR1 GTSNPN, CDR2 SVGIG (reference sequence). This CDR3 spans 17 amino acids. V shed 3 bases and J shed 1 base, with 19 bases lying between them. The CDR3 reads CAWSPSPGVGSYNEQFF. In DNA, the CDR3 is TGTGCCTGGAGCCCCTCCCCGGGGGTAGGGTCCTACAATGAGCAGTTCTTC.

The genes are TRBV5-8 and TRBJ2-7, with D possibly being TRBD2 (5 bases). Looked up from germline, CDR1 is SGHTS and CDR2 is YDEGEE. The CDR3 consists of 15 residues. Trimming removed 4 bases at V and 0 bases at J, with 14 bases between. The CDR3 coding sequence is TGTGCCAGCAGCCCGGCGGGCCTAGCCTCCTACGAGCAGTACTTC. Its protein is CASSPAGLASYEQYF. Combining the CDR3 with reference TRBV5-8 and TRBJ2-7 gives the whole variable domain EAGVTQSPTHLIKTRGQQATLRCSPISGHTSVYWYQQALGLGLQFLLWYDEGEERNRGNFPPRFSGRQFPNYSSELNVNALELEDSALYLCASSPAGLASYEQYFGPGTRLTVT.

This chain uses TRBV11-3 with TRBJ2-1; D is possibly TRBD2 (6 bases). The CDR3 has 12 residues. V dropped 0 bases and J dropped 13 bases, with 10 bases sitting between them. Germline V gives CDR1 SGHNT, CDR2 YENEEA. CDR3 DNA sequence: TGTGCCAGCAGCTTAGATAGCGGTAACCAGTTCTTC. Its translation is CASSLDSGNQFF.